This TCR beta chain was identified during a study of T cells in Graves' hyperthyroidism and ophthalmopathy. Clinical symptoms, serum thyroxine, TRAb, thyroid ultrasound and orbital computed tomography informed diagnoses. The CDR3 runs 14 residues. CDR1 is LGHNT and CDR2 is FRNRAP in the germline V gene. Trimming cost V 3 bases and J 4 bases, with 10 bases left between them. Template material for amplifying TCR beta CDR3 regions consisted of RNA transcripts. When the TCR CDR3 underwent first-round RT-PCR, the HTBI primer set was used. TCRdb redid the calling of the multiplex PCR reads with MiXCR, one entry per CDR3 protein. The table shows about 520,000 distinct CDR3 sequences, with approximately 25% occurring only once. This clonotype is a singleton in its sample.

The rearrangement joins TRBV12-5 to TRBJ1-5; D is perhaps TRBD1 (6 bases). Specimen: blood. The receptor was isolated from a woman in her 30s with Graves' ophthalmopathy. The CDR3 spells CASGFGGANQPQHF. For the CDR3, the DNA is TGTGCTAGTGGTTTCGGGGGGGCTAATCAGCCCCAGCATTTT.